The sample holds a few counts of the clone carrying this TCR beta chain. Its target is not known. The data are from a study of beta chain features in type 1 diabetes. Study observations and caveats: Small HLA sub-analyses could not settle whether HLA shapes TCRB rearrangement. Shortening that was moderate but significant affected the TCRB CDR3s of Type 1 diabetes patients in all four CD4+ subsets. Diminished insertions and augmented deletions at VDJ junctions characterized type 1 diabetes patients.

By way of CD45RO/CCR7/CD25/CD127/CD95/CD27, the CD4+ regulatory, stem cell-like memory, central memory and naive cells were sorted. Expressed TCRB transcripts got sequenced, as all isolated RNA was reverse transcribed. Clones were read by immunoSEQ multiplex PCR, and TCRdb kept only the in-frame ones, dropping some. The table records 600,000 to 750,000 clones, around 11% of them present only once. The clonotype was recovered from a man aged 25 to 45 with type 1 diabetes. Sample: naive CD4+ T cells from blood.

In DNA form, the CDR3 reads TGTGCCAGCAGTTTTACTAGCGGAGGGGATACGCAGTATTTT. Protein sequence: CASSFTSGGDTQYF. The chain employs TRBV27 and TRBJ2-3; 8 nucleotides agree with TRBD2. After removal of 3 bases from V and 6 bases from J, the junction contained 5 bases not matched to a gene. CDR1 MNHEY and CDR2 SMNVEV come from the germline V gene (reference sequence). The CDR3 contains 14 residues.